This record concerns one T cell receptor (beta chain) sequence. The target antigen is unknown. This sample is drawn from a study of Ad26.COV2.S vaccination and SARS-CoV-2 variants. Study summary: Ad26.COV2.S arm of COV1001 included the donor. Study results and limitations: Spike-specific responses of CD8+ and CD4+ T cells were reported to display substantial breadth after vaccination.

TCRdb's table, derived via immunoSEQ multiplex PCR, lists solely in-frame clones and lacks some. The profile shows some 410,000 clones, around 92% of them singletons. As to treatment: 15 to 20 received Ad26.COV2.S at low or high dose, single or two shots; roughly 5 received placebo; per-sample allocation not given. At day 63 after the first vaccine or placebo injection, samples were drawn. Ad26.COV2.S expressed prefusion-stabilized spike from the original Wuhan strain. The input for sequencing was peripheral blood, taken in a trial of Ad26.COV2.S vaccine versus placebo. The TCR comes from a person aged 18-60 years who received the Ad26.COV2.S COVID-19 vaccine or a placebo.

The CDR3: CASKKTGYRGQPQHF. The CDR3 bases are TGTGCCAGCAAGAAAACAGGGTATAGAGGACAGCCCCAGCATTTT. The chain links TRBV19 to TRBJ1-5; tentative D call: TRBD1 (6 bases). The CDR3 spans 15 residues. V dropped 9 bases and J dropped 7 bases, with 22 bases sitting between them. CDR1 is LNHDA, CDR2 SQIVND, per germline (reference sequence).